Following are 2 T cell receptor beta chains from one sample sequenced in a study of shared clonotypes between healthy human individuals. Profiling relied on immunoSEQ multiplex PCR, and the TCRdb table lists in-frame clones only, not all of them. The data show fewer than 1 million clones, about 96% seen once. CD45RO-negative cells were positively selected for CCR7, leaving out terminally differentiated effector memory CD45RA+ cells. Sequenced input: naive CD8+ T cells sorted from blood. Receptors were obtained from a man between 25 and 39 years old in good health.

V and J are TRBV6-1 and TRBJ1-1, with D perhaps matching TRBD1 (5 bases). The CDR3 length is 13 residues. Per germline, CDR1 MNHNS and CDR2 SASEGT. Trimming cost V 0 bases and J 5 bases, with 7 bases left between them. The DNA for the CDR3 is TGTGCCAGCAGTGAAGCAGGGGATACTGAAGCTTTCTTT. Protein sequence: CASSEAGDTEAFF.

The V and J genes are TRBV5-8 and TRBJ1-5; weak D call: TRBD1 (5 bases). Per the germline V gene, CDR1 is SGHTS and CDR2 is YDEGEE. The CDR3 length is 16 residues. The V gene lost 4 bases and the J gene lost 2 bases, with 16 bases spanning the gap. CDR3 sequence (DNA): TGTGCCAGCAGCATAGGACATCTCGTTGGCAATCAGCCCCAGCATTTT. Its translation: CASSIGHLVGNQPQHF.